The source of this T cell receptor (beta chain) is a study of cytomegalovirus exposure and HLA in healthy donors. The PCR employed 60 Vbeta primers together with 13 Jbeta primers. The data were produced by immunoSEQ multiplex PCR, yet TCRdb's version contains in-frame clones alone and is incomplete. This table holds more than 80,000 clones, about 64% found once. This clone was found a few times. Its antigen is as yet unknown. Though probably carrying unrecorded immune exposures, donors were nominally healthy at sampling. Study-level results: V segments that were indistinguishable, TRBV6-2 and TRBV6-3 among them, were omitted from analysis. It was confirmed in vitro that a few of the CMV-associated chains were specific for CMV antigens. The authors assumed roughly uniform sequencing depth across donors for presence/absence analyses.

The CDR3 runs 15 residues. Germline CDR1 is SGHAT and CDR2 is FQNNGV. V gave up 6 bases and J gave up 9 bases; unmatched junction bases: 14. The sample comprised PBMCs. The chain links TRBV11-2 to TRBJ2-3; 8 positions match TRBD1. This TCR was recovered from a female donor in good health and CMV-seronegative. CDR3 sequence reads: CASSPLRTGTWTQYF. The CDR3 DNA is TGTGCCAGCAGTCCCCTGCGGACAGGGACGTGGACGCAGTATTTT.